Here is one TCR beta chain with its context. This table comes from immunoSEQ multiplex PCR, and its TCRdb copy is limited to in-frame clones, with some not included. The sample consists of about 210,000 clones, about 89% of them appearing once. The data were taken from a study of blood T cell repertoires in COVID-19. The V end was cut by 2 bases, the J end by 2 bases, with 6 bases between. The CDR3 loop spans 13 amino acids. J is TRBJ1-2 and V is TRBV12-3 or TRBV12-4, with D hard to call. The clonotype originates from a woman aged 40 to 50 with acute or convalescent COVID-19. What was sequenced was peripheral blood. CDR3 region: CASSLPGNYGYTF. The CDR3 nucleotides are TGTGCCAGCAGTTTACCAGGCAACTATGGCTACACCTTC.